This T cell receptor beta chain stems from a study of T cells after posttransplantation cyclophosphamide. On the day of bone marrow donation, the related graft donor provided peripheral blood. This clone was observed at least ten times. Its antigen is unidentified. Only in-frame clones appear in the TCRdb table, and some are missing; sequencing was by immunoSEQ multiplex PCR. The sample yields just over 25,000 clones, without any singletons. Germline CDR1 is MNHEY and CDR2 is SVGAGI. V was pared by 6 bases and J by 1 base, with 7 bases of the junction left unmatched. The CDR3 runs to 15 residues. Study-wide results and caveats: Recipient CMV seropositivity and CMV reactivation strongly tracked TRB clonality.

The chain carries TRBV6-5 and TRBJ2-7, with 9 bases matching TRBD1. The specimen sequenced was PBMCs. The clonotype originates from a man aged 45-65 years in good health, CMV-negative, and a related stem cell transplant donor. CDR3 in DNA: TGTGCCAGCAGGAGGTCCGGACAGGGGTCCTACGAGCAGTACTTC. This codes for CASRRSGQGSYEQYF.